This TCR beta chain emerged from a study of blood T cell repertoires in COVID-19. V lost 4 bases to trimming and J lost 0 bases; unmatched junction nucleotides: 17. This CDR3 is built from 21 residues. Germline V gene sequence: CDR1 MGHRA, CDR2 YSYEKL. Data came from immunoSEQ multiplex PCR; TCRdb stores just in-frame clones and leaves some out. The sample records 350,000 to 550,000 clones, 85% to 90% being singletons. The TCR originated in a woman in her 30s with acute or convalescent COVID-19. Sequencing was carried out using peripheral blood. V and J are TRBV4-1 and TRBJ2-2; 10 bases are a match to TRBD2. The CDR3 coding sequence is TGCGCCAGCAGCCCAGGGTTAGCGGGGGGAGGTCAAACAGCGAACACCGGGGAGCTGTTTTTT. Its translation is CASSPGLAGGGQTANTGELFF.